This T cell receptor (beta chain) derives from a study of beta chain features in type 1 diabetes. About the research overall: Healthy donors and patients showed comparable age, gender and cell yields.

A note on this clone: Its antigen is unidentified.

CDR3 length: 15 amino acids. After removal of 6 bases from V and 4 bases from J, the junction contained 9 bases not matched to a gene. Germline V lookup: CDR1 SGHAT, CDR2 FQNNGV. Reverse transcription of all isolated RNA meant that expressed TCRB transcripts were sequenced. TCRdb's copy holds only in-frame clones and misses some; the assay was immunoSEQ multiplex PCR. The sample consists of 620,000 or so clones, around 15% of them appearing once. Overall study findings and caveats: A PCR bias possibly favoring shorter templates would apply equally to patients and controls. Compared to healthy donors, patients appeared to have naive, central memory and Treg TCRB repertoires that were more alike.

This TCR was recovered from a man in his late teens or twenties in good health. Specimen: naive CD4+ T cells from blood. The chain has TRBV11-2 and TRBJ2-7; 10 bases are shared with TRBD2. CDR3 sequence: CASRLGLAVPYEQYF. CDR3 nucleotide sequence: TGTGCCAGCAGACTAGGACTAGCGGTACCTTACGAGCAGTACTTC.